These 29 T cell receptor beta chains were all obtained from the same sample, sequenced in a study of cytomegalovirus exposure and HLA in healthy donors. Amplification used 60 Vbeta primers and 13 Jbeta primers. Some clones are missing from TCRdb's copy, which holds only in-frame ones; the method was immunoSEQ multiplex PCR. In the table there are 130,000 or so clones, about four fifths of which are singletons. The source material was PBMCs. Every receptor here comes from a male donor in good health and CMV-seronegative.

The chain combines TRBV5-4 with TRBJ1-4; a weak D match, TRBD1 (6 bases). Per germline, CDR1 SGHNT and CDR2 YYREEE (reference sequence). The germline V and J ends were trimmed by 0 bases and 0 bases, with 9 bases remaining between them. CDR3 size: 16 residues. The CDR3 is CASSLGGGATNEKLFF. CDR3 sequence (DNA): TGTGCCAGCAGCTTGGGAGGGGGTGCAACTAATGAAAAACTGTTTTTT.

In the case of this clone: Other DNA sequences in this specimen translate into the identical CDR3. V usage is TRBV27 and J usage is TRBJ2-2; D unresolved. The CDR3 runs 12 residues. The germline V gene encodes CDR1 MNHEY and CDR2 SMNVEV (reference sequence). Trimming cost V 4 bases and J 2 bases, with 2 bases left between them. The CDR3, as DNA: TGTGCCAGCAGTTCTAACACCGGGGAGCTGTTTTTT. It translates to CASSSNTGELFF.

The V call is TRBV27, the J call TRBJ1-1, with 11 bases matching TRBD1. Per germline, CDR1 MNHEY and CDR2 SMNVEV (reference sequence). The CDR3 consists of 16 residues. V trimming: 5 bases; J trimming: 8 bases; junction bases outside the gene matches: 13. CDR3 sequence: CASSRGQGAIPKEAFF. The CDR3 coding sequence is TGTGCCAGCAGTAGAGGACAGGGGGCGATCCCAAAGGAAGCTTTCTTT.

The V and J genes are TRBV12-5 and TRBJ1-1, with D uncertain. In germline, CDR1 is LGHNT, CDR2 FRNRAP. The length of the CDR3 is 13 residues. V lost 2 bases and J lost 6, with 10 bases in between. The CDR3, as DNA: TGTGCTAGTGGTTTGATCCCGGGAGCTGAAGCTTTCTTT. Translating gives CASGLIPGAEAFF. The full variable domain, with the rest looked up from reference TRBV12-5 and TRBJ1-1, is DARVTQTPRHKVTEMGQEVTMRCQPILGHNTVFWYRQTMMQGLELLAYFRNRAPLDDSGMPKDRFSAEMPDATLATLKIQPSEPRDSAVYFCASGLIPGAEAFFGQGTRLTVV.

V gene TRBV6-5 combines with J gene TRBJ1-1, with 7 bases identical to TRBD1. V was pared by 5 bases and J by 6 bases, with 9 bases of the junction left unmatched. CDR3 length: 14 residues. Germline lookup yields CDR1 MNHEY and CDR2 SVGAGI. The CDR3 loop reads CASSTGARGPEAFF. The CDR3 DNA reads as TGTGCCAGCAGTACAGGGGCACGAGGGCCTGAAGCTTTCTTT.

The gene calls are TRBV6-1 and TRBJ2-7; TRBD1 aligns across 9 bases. In germline, CDR1 is MNHNS, CDR2 SASEGT. Unmatched junction bases numbered 2, after V lost 4 bases and J lost 4 bases. This CDR3 has 13 amino acids. DNA for the CDR3: TGTGCCAGCAGTGCCGGGACAGGGTACGAGCAGTACTTC. Translating gives CASSAGTGYEQYF.

This chain connects TRBV7-9 to TRBJ1-1; 7 bases fit TRBD1. V was clipped by 3 bases and J by 3 bases; unmatched bases: 7. The length of the CDR3 is 15 residues. The germline CDR1 and CDR2 sequences are SEHNR and FQNEAQ (reference sequence). The CDR3: CASSLRQGGDTEAFF. CDR3 DNA: TGTGCCAGCAGCTTGCGACAGGGTGGAGACACTGAAGCTTTCTTT. Full variable domain (remainder filled in from reference TRBV7-9 and TRBJ1-1): DTGVSQNPRHKITKRGQNVTFRCDPISEHNRLYWYRQTLGQGPEFLTYFQNEAQLEKSRLLSDRFSAERPKGSFSTLEIQRTEQGDSAMYLCASSLRQGGDTEAFFGQGTRLTVV.

The chain has TRBV4-3 and TRBJ2-1, with a tentative D call TRBD2 (5 bases). Trimming removed 1 base at V and 7 bases at J, with 5 bases between. Germline CDR1 is LGHNA and CDR2 is YSLEER. This CDR3 has 12 residues. CDR3 in amino acids: CASSQAGNEQFF. The CDR3 DNA sequence: TGCGCCAGCAGCCAAGCGGGGAATGAGCAGTTCTTC.

The V call is TRBV5-1, the J call TRBJ1-2; no clear D. V dropped 1 base and J dropped 4 bases, with 11 bases sitting between them. This CDR3 contains 14 residues. The germline gives CDR1 SGHRS, CDR2 YFSETQ. CDR3 in DNA: TGCGCCAGCAGCTTGACGGCAGGATCCTATGGCTACACCTTC. Translation gives CASSLTAGSYGYTF.

This chain connects TRBV13 to TRBJ2-5, with D perhaps TRBD2 (6 bases). The V end was cut by 5 bases, the J end by 2 bases, with 15 bases between. CDR1 and CDR2 from the germline V gene are PRHDT and FYEKMQ (reference sequence). The CDR3 is 15 residues long. The CDR3 bases are TGTGCCAGCAGCCCCTGGGACTCGAAGCAAGAGACCCAGTACTTC. This codes for CASSPWDSKQETQYF.

The rearrangement links TRBV6-6 to TRBJ1-2; TRBD1 is a possible D gene (6 bases). V was cut by 9 bases and J by 4 bases, with 15 bases left in between. Germline values: CDR1 MNHNY, CDR2 SVGAGI (reference sequence). This CDR3 has 13 residues. CDR3: CASLSPGAYGYTF. DNA for the CDR3: TGTGCCAGTCTATCCCCAGGGGCCTATGGCTACACCTTC.

The chain recombines TRBV30 with TRBJ2-3; D uncertain. CDR3 size: 16 residues. The germline V gene has CDR1 GTSNPN and CDR2 SVGIG (reference sequence). Trimming removed 1 base from V and 0 bases from J, with 14 bases in between. Here the CDR3 reads CAWSGAAHTSTDTQYF. In DNA form, the CDR3 reads TGTGCCTGGAGTGGGGCTGCGCACACTAGCACAGATACGCAGTATTTT.

V is TRBV2 and J is TRBJ1-1; the D gene is possibly TRBD1 (5 bases). The CDR3 is 13 residues long. The germline gives CDR1 SNHLY, CDR2 FYNNEI. The V gene lost 6 bases and the J gene lost 3 bases, with 11 bases spanning the gap. The CDR3 DNA sequence: TGTGCCAGCAGCGTTACGACAGACACTGAAGCTTTCTTT. Amino acid sequence: CASSVTTDTEAFF. The entire variable domain, with the rest obtained from reference TRBV2 and TRBJ1-1, is as follows: EPEVTQTPSHQVTQMGQEVILRCVPISNHLYFYWYRQILGQKVEFLVSFYNNEISEKSEIFDDQFSVERPDGSNFTLKIRSTKLEDSAMYFCASSVTTDTEAFFGQGTRLTVV.

The CDR3 region has the DNA TGTGCCAGCAGTGAGGCAGGGGGCTCAGATACGCAGTATTTT. Residues: CASSEAGGSDTQYF. The chain carries TRBV6-4 and TRBJ2-3; 8 positions match TRBD1. Trimming cost V 3 bases and J 4 bases; bases outside gene matches: 3. The CDR3 length is 14 residues. In germline, CDR1 is MRHNA, CDR2 SNTAGT.

The chain is built from TRBV7-2 and TRBJ2-3, with 12 bases identical to TRBD2. Germline loops: CDR1 SGHTA, CDR2 FQGNSA. V lost 3 bases to trimming and J lost 5 bases; unmatched junction nucleotides: 3. The CDR3 sequence is 15 residues long. As DNA, the CDR3 is TGTGCCAGCAGCTTCCAACTAGCGGGGGGAGATACGCAGTATTTT. Residues: CASSFQLAGGDTQYF. Filled out from reference TRBV7-2 and TRBJ2-3, the complete variable domain reads GAGVSQSPSNKVTEKGKDVELRCDPISGHTALYWYRQSLGQGLEFLIYFQGNSAPDKSGLPSDRFSAERTGGSVSTLTIQRTQQEDSAVYLCASSFQLAGGDTQYFGPGTRLTVL.

The chain couples TRBV23-1 to TRBJ2-7; D is perhaps TRBD2 (5 bases). TRBV23-1 is reported as an ORF; its role is uncertain. Trimming took 4 bases from V and 6 from J, leaving 16 bases between them. This CDR3 is 14 amino acids long. The CDR3 reads CASSRPSTRSEQYF. The CDR3 DNA reads TGCGCCAGCAGTCGCCCGTCTACTAGATCCGAGCAGTACTTC.

The chain uses TRBV7-2 and TRBJ2-2; D might be TRBD2 (6 bases). The CDR3 spans 14 residues. Deletions cut 8 bases from V and 1 base from J, with 11 bases between. The germline CDR1 and CDR2 sequences are SGHTA and FQGNSA. In DNA, the CDR3 is TGTGCCAGCCGTAGTAGCGGGAACACCGGGGAGCTGTTTTTT. Protein sequence: CASRSSGNTGELFF. The full variable domain, with the rest looked up from reference TRBV7-2 and TRBJ2-2, is GAGVSQSPSNKVTEKGKDVELRCDPISGHTALYWYRQSLGQGLEFLIYFQGNSAPDKSGLPSDRFSAERTGGSVSTLTIQRTQQEDSAVYLCASRSSGNTGELFFGEGSRLTVL.

This clone was recorded once. The V gene is TRBV11-2, the J gene TRBJ2-2, with 10 bases matching TRBD2. The CDR3 runs 15 residues. Germline V gives CDR1 SGHAT, CDR2 FQNNGV. V trimming: 6 bases; J trimming: 7 bases; junction bases outside the gene matches: 8. This CDR3 is CASRNSGGRGGELFF. CDR3 coding DNA: TGTGCCAGCAGAAATAGCGGGGGGAGGGGCGGGGAGCTGTTTTTT.

For the CDR3, the DNA is TGTGCCCAATTCCCGGGGGAAGGCACCGGGGAGCTGTTTTTT. Its protein product is CAQFPGEGTGELFF. The chain joins TRBV30 to TRBJ2-2; D may be TRBD2 (6 bases). V dropped 8 bases and J dropped 4 bases, with 17 bases sitting between them. The CDR3 is 14 amino acids. CDR1 is GTSNPN and CDR2 is SVGIG in the germline V gene (reference sequence).

J is TRBJ1-2 and V is TRBV5-6, with D possibly being TRBD1 (5 bases). Germline V CDR1 and CDR2: SGHDT, YYEEEE. CDR3 length: 12 residues. The ends were cut back, 2 bases at V and 5 bases at J, with 7 bases in the middle. CDR3 nucleotide sequence: TGTGCCAGCAGCTTCGGGACTTATGGCTACACCTTC. Translated, it gives CASSFGTYGYTF.

The chain employs TRBV7-9 and TRBJ2-1; D call uncertain. The V gene's germline CDR1 is SEHNR and CDR2 FQNEAQ (reference sequence). This CDR3 contains 12 residues. Trimming removed 2 bases from V and 5 bases from J, with 4 bases in between. This CDR3 is CASSLNNNEQFF. The CDR3 bases are TGTGCCAGCAGCTTAAACAACAATGAGCAGTTCTTC.

The gene calls are TRBV10-3 and TRBJ2-5; D gene uncertain. This CDR3 is 13 amino acids long. Looked up from germline, CDR1 is ENHRY and CDR2 is SYGVKD. V lost 2 bases to trimming and J lost 1 base, with 5 bases between them. The CDR3 loop reads CAISERSQETQYF. In nucleotides, the CDR3 is TGTGCCATCAGTGAGCGGAGCCAAGAGACCCAGTACTTC.

This clone is deemed medium-sized. The rearrangement uses TRBV2 and TRBJ1-6; 8 bases map to TRBD1. Trimming removed 6 bases from V and 7 bases from J; junction bases left unmatched: 8. CDR1 and CDR2 (germline): SNHLY, FYNNEI. The CDR3 runs 15 residues. CDR3 in DNA: TGTGCCAGCAGGGCAGGGGGCGAGCTGAATTCACCCCTCCACTTT. It yields the protein CASRAGGELNSPLHF.

The chain combines TRBV30 with TRBJ1-6; 9 positions agree with TRBD1. With 6 bases clipped from V and 7 bases from J, the junction kept 10 bases outside the gene matches. The CDR3 has 15 residues. Germline CDR1 reads GTSNPN; CDR2 reads SVGIG (reference sequence). The CDR3 bases are TGTGCCTGTGGTCGACCAACAGGGGGCAATTCACCCCTCCACTTT. This encodes CACGRPTGGNSPLHF.

The rearrangement uses TRBV5-1 and TRBJ1-1; no reliable D call. Germline V gives CDR1 SGHRS, CDR2 YFSETQ. The CDR3 has 14 residues. Trimming stripped 1 base from V and 0 bases from J, with 7 bases between. CDR3 region: CASSLLALNTEAFF. The CDR3 region has the DNA TGCGCCAGCAGCTTGTTAGCGTTGAACACTGAAGCTTTCTTT.

The chain employs TRBV30 and TRBJ2-3; D not certain. Looked up from germline, CDR1 is GTSNPN and CDR2 is SVGIG (reference sequence). The CDR3 runs to 15 residues. Trimming pared 0 bases from V and 7 bases from J, leaving 17 bases between. DNA for the CDR3: TGTGCCTGGAGTGTCGGCCCTGACGCGGAAAATACGCAGTATTTT. It translates to CAWSVGPDAENTQYF.

The CDR3 protein is CASSPLAGGTNEQFF. DNA for the CDR3: TGTGCCAGCTCACCCTTAGCGGGGGGGACCAATGAGCAGTTCTTC. V is TRBV18 and J is TRBJ2-1; 11 positions agree with TRBD2. Looked up from germline, CDR1 is KGHSH and CDR2 is LQKENI. J lost 6 bases, V lost 3 bases, and 4 bases had no gene match. CDR3 length: 15 residues.

This chain uses TRBV5-1 with TRBJ2-7, with 8 bases fitting TRBD2. The trim removed 1 base at V and 6 bases at J, leaving 6 bases unmatched. The germline V gene has CDR1 SGHRS and CDR2 YFSETQ. The CDR3 totals 14 residues. The CDR3 here is CASSLRTSFPEQYF. CDR3 sequence (DNA): TGCGCCAGCAGCTTGAGGACTAGCTTTCCCGAGCAGTACTTC.

The chain links TRBV7-2 to TRBJ2-7; 9 nucleotides line up with TRBD2. CDR1 is SGHTA and CDR2 is FQGNSA in the germline V gene. Trimming at V came to 0 bases and at J to 4 bases, leaving 7 bases not matched to a gene. The CDR3 has 16 residues. The CDR3: CASSLAPTSGSYEQYF. CDR3 bases: TGTGCCAGCAGCTTAGCGCCGACTAGCGGAAGTTACGAGCAGTACTTC. The variable domain in full, with the rest retrieved from reference TRBV7-2 and TRBJ2-7, is GAGVSQSPSNKVTEKGKDVELRCDPISGHTALYWYRQSLGQGLEFLIYFQGNSAPDKSGLPSDRFSAERTGGSVSTLTIQRTQQEDSAVYLCASSLAPTSGSYEQYFGPGTRLTVT.